These T cell receptor beta chains were read from a single sample in a study of post-analysis software for immune sequencing data. TCRdb analysed the PCR reads with MiXCR anew, one entry per CDR3 protein. The top ten clones hold approximately 10% of a sample with around 700,000 distinct CDR3 sequences, more than 50% of them seen once. Input material: blood. The source of these receptors is a girl under 10 years old with multiple sclerosis. The CDR3 runs from the conserved cysteine through the conserved F or W. Fields, in order: clone size, J gene, D gene, V gene, CDR3 protein, CDR3 DNA. D genes are given only for firm matches. Some rows have no size entry. The others give once, few or many, or a class for an expanded clone.

clone size: few
J gene: TRBJ2-1
D gene: TRBD1
V gene: TRBV10-3
CDR3 protein: CAISEPGQGGNEQFF
CDR3 DNA: TGTGCCATCAGTGAACCGGGACAGGGGGGCAATGAGCAGTTCTTC

clone size: .
J gene: TRBJ2-1
D gene: .
V gene: TRBV10-3
CDR3 protein: CAIRHETGEQFF
CDR3 DNA: TGTGCCATCAGACACGAGACCGGCGAGCAGTTCTTC

clone size: few
J gene: TRBJ1-1
D gene: .
V gene: TRBV10-3
CDR3 protein: CAISAGDVVGEAFF
CDR3 DNA: TGTGCCATCAGTGCTGGGGATGTGGTTGGTGAAGCTTTCTTT

clone size: .
J gene: TRBJ2-5
D gene: .
V gene: TRBV20-1
CDR3 protein: CSAGLPAGGKETQYF
CDR3 DNA: TGCAGTGCCGGACTACCGGCCGGAGGAAAAGAGACCCAGTACTTC

clone size: .
J gene: TRBJ2-1
D gene: .
V gene: TRBV12-5
CDR3 protein: CASGLAQGSGNEQFF
CDR3 DNA: TGTGCTAGTGGTTTGGCCCAGGGGAGCGGGAATGAGCAGTTCTTC

clone size: .
J gene: TRBJ2-7
D gene: TRBD2
V gene: TRBV5-5
CDR3 protein: CASSPPFRTRRTPYEQYF
CDR3 DNA: TGTGCCAGCAGCCCCCCTTTTCGGACTAGAAGAACCCCCTACGAGCAGTACTTC

clone size: few
J gene: TRBJ2-1
D gene: .
V gene: TRBV6-1
CDR3 protein: CASSPGVGHYNEQFF
CDR3 DNA: TGTGCCAGCAGTCCCGGGGTGGGACATTACAATGAGCAGTTCTTC

clone size: many
J gene: TRBJ1-1
D gene: .
V gene: TRBV20-1
CDR3 protein: CSARHPNTEAFF
CDR3 DNA: TGCAGTGCGAGACACCCGAACACTGAAGCTTTCTTT

clone size: .
J gene: TRBJ1-1
D gene: .
V gene: TRBV12-3/TRBV12-4
CDR3 protein: CATNMVGNTEAFF
CDR3 DNA: TGTGCCACCAACATGGTAGGGAACACTGAAGCTTTCTTT

clone size: .
J gene: TRBJ2-1
D gene: .
V gene: TRBV25-1
CDR3 protein: CASSEWGQHNEQFF
CDR3 DNA: TGTGCCAGCAGTGAATGGGGGCAGCACAATGAGCAGTTCTTC

clone size: .
J gene: TRBJ2-5
D gene: TRBD1
V gene: TRBV29-1
CDR3 protein: CSVLKRGDRGGEETQYF
CDR3 DNA: TGCAGCGTTCTCAAAAGGGGGGACAGGGGGGGAGAAGAGACCCAGTACTTC

clone size: .
J gene: TRBJ2-1
D gene: .
V gene: TRBV11-2
CDR3 protein: CASSLDIPGEQFF
CDR3 DNA: TGTGCCAGCAGCTTAGATATTCCGGGTGAGCAGTTCTTC

clone size: few
J gene: TRBJ2-7
D gene: .
V gene: TRBV6-5
CDR3 protein: CASSYSNEGEQYF
CDR3 DNA: TGTGCCAGCAGTTACTCGAATGAAGGCGAGCAGTACTTC

clone size: once
J gene: TRBJ2-5
D gene: .
V gene: TRBV20-1
CDR3 protein: CSASLGGAETQYF
CDR3 DNA: TGCAGTGCTAGTCTAGGGGGGGCGGAGACCCAGTACTTC

clone size: .
J gene: TRBJ2-7
D gene: TRBD1
V gene: TRBV29-1
CDR3 protein: CSACVSGGDEQYF
CDR3 DNA: TGCAGCGCATGTGTGTCAGGGGGCGACGAGCAGTACTTC

clone size: .
J gene: TRBJ1-6
D gene: .
V gene: TRBV2
CDR3 protein: CASSEPAGGGSPLHF
CDR3 DNA: TGTGCCAGCAGTGAACCGGCTGGGGGTGGTTCACCCCTCCACTTT

clone size: .
J gene: TRBJ1-1
D gene: .
V gene: TRBV29-1
CDR3 protein: CSVVWGTEAFF
CDR3 DNA: TGCAGCGTTGTCTGGGGCACTGAAGCTTTCTTT

clone size: .
J gene: TRBJ2-1
D gene: .
V gene: TRBV7-8
CDR3 protein: CASRFTGSSYNEQFF
CDR3 DNA: TGTGCCAGCAGGTTTACAGGGAGCTCCTACAATGAGCAGTTCTTC

clone size: few
J gene: TRBJ2-1
D gene: TRBD2
V gene: TRBV6-5
CDR3 protein: CASSYRTQRGYNEQFF
CDR3 DNA: TGTGCCAGCAGTTATAGAACCCAGCGGGGTTACAATGAGCAGTTCTTC

clone size: .
J gene: TRBJ2-1
D gene: TRBD1
V gene: TRBV5-1
CDR3 protein: CASSGRGPEDNEQFF
CDR3 DNA: TGCGCCAGCAGCGGCAGGGGGCCAGAGGACAATGAGCAGTTCTTC

clone size: few
J gene: TRBJ2-7
D gene: .
V gene: TRBV6-4
CDR3 protein: CASSATEGLEQYF
CDR3 DNA: TGTGCCAGCTCGGCCACTGAGGGTCTCGAGCAGTACTTC

clone size: .
J gene: TRBJ2-2
D gene: .
V gene: TRBV29-1
CDR3 protein: CSARGGTGELFF
CDR3 DNA: TGCAGCGCCAGAGGGGGCACCGGGGAGCTGTTTTTT

clone size: .
J gene: TRBJ1-2
D gene: TRBD1
V gene: TRBV14
CDR3 protein: CASSQGGTGRGMGYGYTF
CDR3 DNA: TGTGCCAGCAGCCAAGGTGGGACAGGGAGAGGAATGGGCTATGGCTACACCTTC

clone size: .
J gene: TRBJ2-2
D gene: .
V gene: TRBV20-1
CDR3 protein: CSAIRQANTGELFF
CDR3 DNA: TGCAGTGCTATACGACAGGCGAACACCGGGGAGCTGTTTTTT

clone size: .
J gene: TRBJ2-7
D gene: .
V gene: TRBV29-1
CDR3 protein: CSAAPGTNEQYF
CDR3 DNA: TGCAGCGCTGCTCCCGGGACAAACGAGCAGTACTTC

clone size: .
J gene: TRBJ2-5
D gene: TRBD1
V gene: TRBV11-2
CDR3 protein: CASSPNRGRETQYF
CDR3 DNA: TGTGCCAGCAGCCCGAACAGGGGGCGAGAGACCCAGTACTTC

clone size: .
J gene: TRBJ2-1
D gene: .
V gene: TRBV12-3/TRBV12-4
CDR3 protein: CASTPRGETQFF
CDR3 DNA: TGTGCCAGCACTCCCAGGGGGGAGACCCAGTTCTTC

clone size: .
J gene: TRBJ2-1
D gene: TRBD2
V gene: TRBV7-2
CDR3 protein: CASSPPSGGAYNEQFF
CDR3 DNA: TGTGCCAGCAGCCCCCCTAGCGGGGGGGCATACAATGAGCAGTTCTTC

clone size: .
J gene: TRBJ2-4
D gene: .
V gene: TRBV10-3
CDR3 protein: CAISDNSVAKNIQYF
CDR3 DNA: TGTGCCATCAGTGACAATAGTGTAGCCAAAAACATTCAGTACTTC

clone size: .
J gene: TRBJ1-1
D gene: TRBD1
V gene: TRBV10-3
CDR3 protein: CAISASTGRGDTEAFF
CDR3 DNA: TGTGCCATCAGTGCCTCGACAGGGAGGGGGGACACTGAAGCTTTCTTT

clone size: few
J gene: TRBJ2-7
D gene: TRBD1
V gene: TRBV7-9
CDR3 protein: CASSLKTGRFYEQYF
CDR3 DNA: TGTGCCAGCAGCTTGAAGACAGGGAGATTCTACGAGCAGTACTTC

clone size: .
J gene: TRBJ2-7
D gene: TRBD2
V gene: TRBV5-6
CDR3 protein: CASSLFLGEGTHEQYF
CDR3 DNA: TGTGCCAGCAGCTTGTTTTTGGGGGAGGGCACCCACGAGCAGTACTTC

clone size: .
J gene: TRBJ2-3
D gene: TRBD2
V gene: TRBV7-9
CDR3 protein: CASSLLRLAGGSTDTQYF
CDR3 DNA: TGTGCCAGCAGCTTACTCCGCCTAGCGGGGGGGAGCACAGATACGCAGTATTTT

clone size: few
J gene: TRBJ2-7
D gene: TRBD1
V gene: TRBV15
CDR3 protein: CATSRGGTDYEQYF
CDR3 DNA: TGTGCCACCAGCAGAGGGGGGACAGACTACGAGCAGTACTTC